The rows below give T cell receptor beta chains drawn from one sample of a study of cytomegalovirus exposure and HLA in healthy donors. Using immunoSEQ multiplex PCR, the repertoire was profiled, and TCRdb retains in-frame clones only, with some absent. There are 140,000 to 150,000 clones in the sample; 70% to 85% occur only once, and 9% to 10% lies in the top ten. The source material was PBMCs. These receptors were obtained from a woman in her sixties or seventies in good health and CMV-seropositive. The CDR3 runs from the conserved cysteine through the conserved F or W. A D gene is named only where the DNA matches it firmly. The size of a clone is reported for some rows only, either as once, few or many, or as a class for expanded clones.

size,J,D,V,CDR3,DNA
once,TRBJ1-4,TRBD1,TRBV27,CASSPPSGTGNEKLFF,TGTGCCAGCAGTCCCCCCTCCGGGACAGGAAATGAAAAACTGTTTTTT
once,TRBJ2-7,TRBD2,TRBV10-3,CAISLSGSSWEQYF,TGTGCCATCAGCCTTAGCGGGAGCTCGTGGGAGCAGTACTTC
few,TRBJ1-1,NA,TRBV6-1,CASSERDSYTEAFF,TGTGCCAGCAGTGAGAGAGACAGTTACACTGAAGCTTTCTTT
NA,TRBJ1-5,TRBD1,TRBV29-1,CSVVGTGNSNQPQHF,TGCAGCGTTGTAGGGACAGGGAATAGCAATCAGCCCCAGCATTTT
once,TRBJ1-3,NA,TRBV5-1,CASSVAGQAGNTIYF,TGCGCCAGCAGCGTGGCTGGTCAGGCGGGAAACACCATATATTTT
NA,TRBJ1-2,TRBD1,TRBV6-1,CASSELWTGNSGYTF,TGTGCCAGCAGTGAACTATGGACAGGGAACTCTGGCTACACCTTC
NA,TRBJ2-7,NA,TRBV28,CASSLIPGSEQYF,TGTGCCAGCAGTTTAATCCCGGGGAGTGAGCAGTACTTC
NA,TRBJ2-6,NA,TRBV27,CASRTPGANVLTF,TGTGCCAGTAGAACGCCTGGGGCCAACGTCCTGACTTTC
NA,TRBJ1-2,TRBD1,TRBV2,CASNPGQGSGGYTF,TGTGCCAGCAATCCGGGACAGGGGTCAGGGGGCTACACCTTC
NA,TRBJ2-5,TRBD1,TRBV18,CASSQGQQETQYF,TGTGCCAGCTCACAGGGACAGCAAGAGACCCAGTACTTC
NA,TRBJ1-5,NA,TRBV4-3,CASSQEVGVGNQPQHF,TGCGCCAGCAGCCAAGAGGTAGGAGTCGGCAATCAGCCCCAGCATTTT
NA,TRBJ2-3,TRBD2,TRBV7-3,CASSQQAGVGSDTQYF,TGTGCCAGCAGCCAACAAGCGGGAGTTGGGTCAGATACGCAGTATTTT
NA,TRBJ2-2,NA,TRBV6-5,CASSYSMTHTGELFF,TGTGCCAGCAGTTACTCAATGACACACACCGGGGAGCTGTTTTTT
once,TRBJ2-7,TRBD2,TRBV7-2,CASSDTGTRTYEQYF,TGTGCCAGCAGCGATACCGGGACTAGAACCTACGAGCAGTACTTC
once,TRBJ2-5,TRBD1,TRBV19,CASSMRGTGGRETQYF,TGTGCCAGTAGTATGAGGGGGACAGGGGGGCGAGAGACCCAGTACTTC
NA,TRBJ2-3,TRBD2,TRBV29-1,CSVSGLAKELTDTQYF,TGCAGCGTATCGGGACTAGCGAAAGAGCTCACAGATACGCAGTATTTT
NA,TRBJ2-1,TRBD1,TRBV7-9,CASSPGGPSNEQFF,TGTGCCAGCAGCCCAGGGGGCCCGTCCAATGAGCAGTTCTTC
once,TRBJ2-7,TRBD2,TRBV11-2,CASSLGQGLAGVPYEQYF,TGTGCCAGCAGCTTAGGTCAAGGCCTAGCGGGAGTCCCCTACGAGCAGTACTTC
NA,TRBJ1-2,NA,TRBV6-6,CASSPQGNGYTF,TGTGCCAGCAGTCCGCAGGGGAATGGCTACACCTTC
NA,TRBJ1-1,NA,TRBV30,CAWSTTRQSPNTEAFF,TGTGCCTGGAGTACTACCCGACAGTCCCCGAACACTGAAGCTTTCTTT
NA,TRBJ2-5,NA,TRBV10-3,CATRVEEPHQETQYF,TGTGCCACCCGGGTCGAAGAGCCGCATCAAGAGACCCAGTACTTC
NA,TRBJ2-1,TRBD2,TRBV13,CASSLPSGRRNEQFF,TGTGCCAGCAGCTTACCTAGCGGGAGGAGGAATGAGCAGTTCTTC
NA,TRBJ1-4,TRBD1,TRBV27,CASSPGTGWEKLFF,TGTGCCAGCAGCCCCGGGACAGGGTGGGAAAAACTGTTTTTT
NA,TRBJ2-7,NA,TRBV29-1,CSAVLGVYEQYF,TGCAGCGCCGTACTCGGGGTTTACGAGCAGTACTTC
NA,TRBJ2-7,TRBD1,TRBV7-2,CASSLRGQGPYEQYF,TGTGCCAGCAGCTTACGAGGACAGGGGCCCTACGAGCAGTACTTC
few,TRBJ2-5,NA,TRBV30,CAWSVRGRGLETQYF,TGTGCCTGGAGTGTCCGCGGGCGAGGCCTGGAGACCCAGTACTTC
NA,TRBJ1-1,NA,TRBV19,CASSIYRNTEAFF,TGTGCCAGTAGTATATACAGGAACACTGAAGCTTTCTTT
many,TRBJ2-7,TRBD1,TRBV6-1,CASSAGQGAIEQYF,TGTGCCAGCAGTGCTGGACAGGGGGCGATCGAGCAGTACTTC